The 26 T cell receptor beta chains in this list originate from one sample, sequenced in a study of identical twins. TCRdb independently ran MiXCR on the 5' RACE reads; one entry per CDR3 protein. The repertoire holds approximately 700,000 distinct CDR3 sequences, over 15% seen once, with less than 15% in the top ten. This same sample was also taken into another study, of T cells expressing NK-cell markers.

Sequenced: PBMCs. The receptor set was obtained from a woman under 30 in good health.

This clonotype appeared a single time. The chain combines TRBV3-1 with TRBJ2-3, with 7 bases matching TRBD1. This CDR3 is 16 amino acids long. CDR1 is LGHDT, CDR2 YNNKEL, per germline (reference sequence). V shed 5 bases and J 2 bases; nucleotides not matched to a gene: 10. This CDR3 is CASSTRTGEFTDTQYF. CDR3 nucleotides: TGTGCCAGCAGCACCCGGACAGGAGAGTTCACAGATACGCAGTATTTT.

The table lists this clonotype with a few counts. The CDR3 loop is CASSPLVQETQYF. In nucleotides, the CDR3 is TGTGCCAGCAGTCCTTTGGTCCAAGAGACCCAGTACTTC. The V call is TRBV27, the J call TRBJ2-5; D remains unclear. Germline-derived CDR1 and CDR2 are MNHEY and SMNVEV (reference sequence). The CDR3 contains 13 residues. V was trimmed by 5 bases and J by 1 base, leaving 8 bases between them.

V gene TRBV7-9 combines with J gene TRBJ2-1; D may be TRBD2 (6 bases). V was trimmed by 4 bases and J by 8 bases, leaving 9 bases between them. Per germline, CDR1 SEHNR and CDR2 FQNEAQ (reference sequence). The CDR3 totals 12 residues. The CDR3 nucleotides read TGTGCCAGCAGCTCGCGGAGGGATGAGCAGTTCTTC. It is translated as CASSSRRDEQFF.

The chain combines TRBV7-3 with TRBJ2-2; 9 bases fit TRBD1. CDR1 is SGHTA, CDR2 FQGTGA, per germline. After removal of 2 bases from V and 7 bases from J, the junction contained 5 bases not matched to a gene. This CDR3 spans 15 amino acids. CDR3 nucleotides: TGTGCCAGCAGCTTAGTGGGGACAGGGTACGGGGAGCTGTTTTTT. It translates to CASSLVGTGYGELFF.

The chain recombines TRBV10-3 with TRBJ2-3; 9 positions match TRBD2. Per the germline V gene, CDR1 is ENHRY and CDR2 is SYGVKD. V lost 7 bases to trimming and J lost 5 bases; unmatched junction nucleotides: 7. CDR3 length: 14 residues. CDR3 sequence (DNA): TGTGCCATCAATCCGGCGGGGGGGAAAGATACGCAGTATTTT. Amino acids: CAINPAGGKDTQYF.

This clonotype was seen ten or more times. The chain uses TRBV7-2 and TRBJ2-1, with 7 bases lining up with TRBD2. With 8 bases clipped from V and 2 bases from J, the junction kept 6 bases outside the gene matches. The V gene's germline CDR1 is SGHTA and CDR2 FQGNSA. The CDR3 spans 14 residues. CDR3 loop: CASSGTSAYNEQFF. The CDR3, as DNA: TGTGCCAGCTCGGGTACTAGCGCCTACAATGAGCAGTTCTTC.

This clonotype was recorded a few times. V gene TRBV12-3 or TRBV12-4 combines with J gene TRBJ1-2; D remains unclear. This CDR3 is built from 8 residues. Trimming shortened V by 10 bases and J by 10 bases, and 7 bases separated the two germline ends. The CDR3 bases are TGTGCCACCTCACCCTACACCTTC. It specifies CATSPYTF.

The V gene is TRBV12-3 or TRBV12-4, the J gene TRBJ1-4; D might be TRBD1 (6 bases). There are 16 residues in the CDR3. Trimming left V 5 bases short and J 7 bases short, with 20 bases between. The CDR3 loop reads CASSAVPGGRGEKLFF. In DNA form, the CDR3 reads TGTGCCAGCAGTGCAGTACCGGGGGGCCGAGGTGAAAAACTGTTTTTT.

The table lists this clonotype with a few counts. The V gene is TRBV12-3 or TRBV12-4, the J gene TRBJ1-4; perhaps TRBD1 as D (5 bases). Trimming removed 2 bases at V and 7 bases at J, with 11 bases between. The CDR3 has 14 residues. This CDR3 reads CASSLSRDGEKLFF. The CDR3 DNA sequence: TGTGCCAGCAGTTTATCCAGGGATGGTGAAAAACTGTTTTTT.

The V and J genes are TRBV29-1 and TRBJ1-2; unclear D gene. Per germline, CDR1 SQVTM and CDR2 ANQGSEA. Trimming shortened V by 1 base and J by 4 bases, and 13 bases separated the two germline ends. The CDR3 is 14 amino acids. CDR3 region: CSVEVRLGSYGYTF. The CDR3 DNA reads TGCAGCGTTGAAGTCAGGCTTGGCAGCTATGGCTACACCTTC.

The chain combines TRBV20-1 with TRBJ2-1; tentative D call: TRBD2 (5 bases). Looked up from germline, CDR1 is DFQATT and CDR2 is SNEGSKA (reference sequence). This CDR3 region has 14 residues. Trimming shortened V by 0 bases and J by 8 bases, and 14 bases separated the two germline ends. The DNA for the CDR3 is TGCAGTGCTAGAGATCGTGGGAGTACCGATGAGCAGTTCTTC. Protein sequence: CSARDRGSTDEQFF.

This clonotype was detected a few times. The gene calls are TRBV7-6 and TRBJ2-7; either TRBD1 or TRBD2 may supply D (5 bases each). V was trimmed by 1 base and J by 2 bases, leaving 12 bases between them. Looked up from germline, CDR1 is SGHVS and CDR2 is FNYEAQ. This CDR3 has 15 residues. CDR3 region: CASSLEFGGPYEQYF. The CDR3 DNA follows: TGTGCCAGCAGCTTAGAGTTTGGGGGTCCCTACGAGCAGTACTTC.

Details on this clonotype: A single base separates this from a much larger clone, so it may be a read error. The rearrangement uses TRBV12-3 or TRBV12-4 and TRBJ2-3; D not certain. The CDR3 consists of 13 residues. The ends were cut back, 6 bases at V and 6 bases at J, with 13 bases in the middle. The DNA for the CDR3 is TGTGCCAGCAGCTATATTGATTCCGATACGCAGTATTTT. Protein: CASSYIDSDTQYF.

The chain employs TRBV7-7 and TRBJ2-7, with 14 bases lining up with TRBD2. The CDR3 consists of 19 residues. Germline trimming cut 5 bases from V and 2 bases from J; bases unmatched to any gene: 14. In germline, CDR1 is SSHAT, CDR2 FNYEAQ (reference sequence). Here the CDR3 reads CASSETTSGRALLTYEQYF. The CDR3, as DNA: TGTGCCAGCAGCGAAACGACTAGCGGGAGGGCCTTACTAACCTACGAGCAGTACTTC.

This rearrangement joins TRBV6-1 to TRBJ2-1; D may be TRBD1 (6 bases). Between the trimmed V and J ends, which lost 5 bases and 0 bases, there was a span of 14 bases. Germline V gene lookup returns CDR1 MNHNS and CDR2 SASEGT. The CDR3 covers 16 residues. This chain's CDR3 is CASSRVGASSYNEQFF. CDR3 nucleotides: TGTGCCAGCAGTCGAGTGGGGGCTAGCTCCTACAATGAGCAGTTCTTC.

The J gene is TRBJ1-1, the V gene TRBV5-6, with D perhaps matching TRBD1 (5 bases). V lost 6 bases to trimming and J lost 6 bases, with 21 bases between them. The CDR3 consists of 15 residues. Germline V gene lookup returns CDR1 SGHDT and CDR2 YYEEEE. This chain's CDR3 is CASNGWTPGKPEAFF. CDR3 sequence (DNA): TGTGCCAGCAACGGGTGGACCCCAGGGAAACCTGAAGCTTTCTTT. The whole variable domain, filled in from reference TRBV5-6 and TRBJ1-1, reads DAGVTQSPTHLIKTRGQQVTLRCSPKSGHDTVSWYQQALGQGPQFIFQYYEEEERQRGNFPDRFSGHQFPNYSSELNVNALLLGDSALYLCASNGWTPGKPEAFFGQGTRLTVV.

The chain employs TRBV27 and TRBJ2-5; 7 bases are shared with TRBD2. The CDR3 loop spans 16 amino acids. Germline V CDR1 and CDR2: MNHEY, SMNVEV (reference sequence). The ends lost 3 bases at V and 1 base at J; junction bases unmatched: 8. As DNA, the CDR3 is TGTGCCAGCAGTTTTGGGCCGGGAGGATCCCAAGAGACCCAGTACTTC. It yields the protein CASSFGPGGSQETQYF.

This sequence joins TRBV24-1 and TRBJ2-3; D perhaps matches TRBD1 (5 bases). Looked up from germline, CDR1 is KGHDR and CDR2 is SFDVKD. The CDR3 loop spans 16 amino acids. Deletions cut 4 bases from V and 4 bases from J, with 17 bases between. The CDR3 region is CATSDRTSRGPDTQYF. CDR3 nucleotides: TGTGCCACCAGTGACCGGACATCGAGAGGCCCAGATACGCAGTATTTT.

The gene calls are TRBV5-1 and TRBJ2-2, with D possibly being TRBD1 (7 bases). The CDR3 totals 14 residues. V was shortened by 6 bases and J by 5 bases, with 14 bases between the two germline ends. Germline assignment: CDR1 SGHRS and CDR2 YFSETQ. The CDR3 sequence: CASKRDSGTGELFF. The DNA of the CDR3 is TGCGCCAGCAAAAGGGACAGCGGGACCGGGGAGCTGTTTTTT.

The V call is TRBV20-1, the J call TRBJ2-6; possible D gene TRBD2, 6 bases. This CDR3 comprises 17 residues. The germline gives CDR1 DFQATT, CDR2 SNEGSKA (reference sequence). Trimming left V 5 bases short and J 0 bases short, with 17 bases between. CDR3 sequence (DNA): TGCAGTGCTGCCGGGACTCTCCCCCTCTCTGGGGCCAACGTCCTGACTTTC. It encodes CSAAGTLPLSGANVLTF.

Regarding this clonotype: This may come from a read error, since a much larger clone is one base off. CDR3 coding DNA: TGTGCCAGCAGTTACGCGGAGAACACCGGGGAGCTGTTTTTT. Amino acids: CASSYAENTGELFF. The chain recombines TRBV6-5 with TRBJ2-2; no reliable D call. Per the germline V gene, CDR1 is MNHEY and CDR2 is SVGAGI. CDR3 length equals 14 residues. Trimming left V 2 bases short and J 1 base short, with 5 bases between.

This rearrangement joins TRBV11-1 to TRBJ2-3, with 12 bases matching TRBD2. Germline assignment: CDR1 SGHAT and CDR2 FQDESV (reference sequence). The V segment lost 0 bases and the J segment 0 bases; nucleotides outside the gene matches: 7. The CDR3 runs to 19 residues. The CDR3 bases are TGTGCCAGCAGCTTAGCGCACCTAGCGGGGGGGACTAGCACAGATACGCAGTATTTT. It is translated as CASSLAHLAGGTSTDTQYF.

This clonotype has a handful of counts. The genes are TRBV7-8 and TRBJ2-1; a weak D match, TRBD2 (6 bases). Trimming stripped 4 bases from V and 3 bases from J, with 13 bases between. This CDR3 comprises 15 residues. The germline V gene encodes CDR1 SGHVS and CDR2 FQNEAQ. The CDR3 is CASSSSGTVYNEQFF. DNA for the CDR3: TGTGCCAGCAGCTCCTCCGGGACTGTCTACAATGAGCAGTTCTTC. Full variable domain (remainder filled in from reference TRBV7-8 and TRBJ2-1): GAGVSQSPRYKVAKRGQDVALRCDPISGHVSLFWYQQALGQGPEFLTYFQNEAQLDKSGLPSDRFFAERPEGSVSTLKIQRTQQEDSAVYLCASSSSGTVYNEQFFGPGTRLTVL.

The chain has TRBV20-1 and TRBJ2-7, with 7 bases lining up with TRBD2. J was trimmed by 5 bases and V by 3 bases; bases with no gene match: 10. CDR1 is DFQATT and CDR2 is SNEGSKA in the germline V gene (reference sequence). CDR3 length: 14 residues. CDR3 sequence reads: CSARGGVAGHEQYF. CDR3 coding DNA: TGCAGTGCTAGGGGAGGGGTAGCAGGGCACGAGCAGTACTTC.

The chain combines TRBV20-1 with TRBJ1-3; 8 nucleotides line up with TRBD1. V was clipped by 2 bases and J by 2 bases; unmatched bases: 5. CDR1 is DFQATT and CDR2 is SNEGSKA in the germline V gene (reference sequence). The CDR3 runs to 15 residues. CDR3 nucleotides: TGCAGTGCTAGATCTGGACAGGGTCCTGGAAACACCATATATTTT. Translating gives CSARSGQGPGNTIYF.

The chain employs TRBV12-3 or TRBV12-4 and TRBJ1-5; the D is unclear. The CDR3 runs to 11 residues. V gave up 3 bases and J gave up 9 bases, with 6 bases separating them. The CDR3 is CASSFSLPQHF. Here the CDR3 DNA reads TGTGCCAGCAGTTTCAGTCTGCCCCAGCATTTT.